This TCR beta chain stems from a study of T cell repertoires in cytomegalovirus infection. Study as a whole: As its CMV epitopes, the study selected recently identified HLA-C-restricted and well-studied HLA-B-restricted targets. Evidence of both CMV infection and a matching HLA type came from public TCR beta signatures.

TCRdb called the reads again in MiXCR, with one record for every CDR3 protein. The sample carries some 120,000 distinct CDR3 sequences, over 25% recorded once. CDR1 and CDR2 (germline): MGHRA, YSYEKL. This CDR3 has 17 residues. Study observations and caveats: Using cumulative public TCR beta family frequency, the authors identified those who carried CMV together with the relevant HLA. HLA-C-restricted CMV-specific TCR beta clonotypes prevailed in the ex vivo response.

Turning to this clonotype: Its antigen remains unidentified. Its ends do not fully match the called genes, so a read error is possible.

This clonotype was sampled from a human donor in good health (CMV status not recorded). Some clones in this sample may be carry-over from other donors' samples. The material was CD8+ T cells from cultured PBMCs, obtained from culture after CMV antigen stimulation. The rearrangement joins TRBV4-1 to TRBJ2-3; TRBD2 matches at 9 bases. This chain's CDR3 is CASSQDFAGGPTNTQYF. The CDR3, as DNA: TGTGCCAGCAGCCAAGATTTCGCGGGGGGGCCAACAAATACGCAGTATTTT.